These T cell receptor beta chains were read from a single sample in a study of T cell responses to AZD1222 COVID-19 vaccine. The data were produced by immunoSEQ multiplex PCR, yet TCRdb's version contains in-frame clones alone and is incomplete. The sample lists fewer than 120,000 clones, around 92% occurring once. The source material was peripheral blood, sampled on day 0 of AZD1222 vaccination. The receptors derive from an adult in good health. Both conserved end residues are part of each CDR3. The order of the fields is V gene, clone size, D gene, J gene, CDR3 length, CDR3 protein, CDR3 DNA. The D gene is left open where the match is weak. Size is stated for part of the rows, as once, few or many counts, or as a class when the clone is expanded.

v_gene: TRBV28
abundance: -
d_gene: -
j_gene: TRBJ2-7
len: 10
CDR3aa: CASSLKEQYF
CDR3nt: TGTGCCAGCAGTTTGAAAGAGCAGTACTTC

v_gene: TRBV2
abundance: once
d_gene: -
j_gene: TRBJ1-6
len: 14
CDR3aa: CASGQESFNSPLHF
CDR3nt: TGTGCCAGCGGCCAGGAATCCTTCAATTCACCCCTCCACTTT

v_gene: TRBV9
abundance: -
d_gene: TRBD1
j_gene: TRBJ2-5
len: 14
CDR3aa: CASSRGTGGQTQYF
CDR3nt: TGTGCCAGCAGCAGAGGGACAGGGGGACAGACCCAGTACTTC

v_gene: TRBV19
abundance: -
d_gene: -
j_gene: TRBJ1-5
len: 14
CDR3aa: CASSSEGRNQPQHF
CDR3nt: TGTGCCAGTAGTTCCGAGGGACGCAATCAGCCCCAGCATTTT

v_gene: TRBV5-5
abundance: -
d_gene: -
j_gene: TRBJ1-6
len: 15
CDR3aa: CASSLQGSNNSPLHF
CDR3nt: TGTGCCAGCAGCTTGCAGGGCAGCAATAATTCACCCCTCCACTTT

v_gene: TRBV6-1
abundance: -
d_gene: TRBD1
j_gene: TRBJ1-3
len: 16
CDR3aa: CASSATRTGGGNTIYF
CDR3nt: TGTGCCAGCAGTGCTACCCGGACAGGGGGCGGAAACACCATATATTTT

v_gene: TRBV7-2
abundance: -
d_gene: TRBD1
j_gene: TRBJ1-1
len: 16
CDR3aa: CASRDRDRGTNTEAFF
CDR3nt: TGTGCCAGCAGGGACCGGGACAGGGGGACAAACACTGAAGCTTTCTTT

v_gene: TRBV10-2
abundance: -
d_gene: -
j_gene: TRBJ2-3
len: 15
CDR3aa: CASSESSTSTDTQYF
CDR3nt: TGCGCCAGCAGTGAGTCGTCGACTAGCACAGATACGCAGTATTTT

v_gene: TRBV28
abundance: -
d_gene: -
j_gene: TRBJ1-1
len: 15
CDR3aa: CASSIPTVMNTEAFF
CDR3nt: TGTGCCAGCAGTATCCCGACAGTTATGAACACTGAAGCTTTCTTT

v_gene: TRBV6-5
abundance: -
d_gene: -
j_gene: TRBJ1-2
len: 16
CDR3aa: CASSYSIVTPHYGYTF
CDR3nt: TGTGCCAGCAGTTACTCGATTGTGACACCCCACTATGGCTACACCTTC

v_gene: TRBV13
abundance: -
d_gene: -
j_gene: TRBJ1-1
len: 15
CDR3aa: CASSLGPQGGTEAFF
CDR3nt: TGTGCCAGCAGCTTAGGCCCCCAAGGAGGCACTGAAGCTTTCTTT

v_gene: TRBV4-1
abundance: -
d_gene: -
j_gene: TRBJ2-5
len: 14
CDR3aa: CASSQGEHQETQYF
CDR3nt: TGCGCCAGCAGCCAAGGAGAACACCAAGAGACCCAGTACTTC

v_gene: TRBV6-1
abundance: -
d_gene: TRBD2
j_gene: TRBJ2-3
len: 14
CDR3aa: CASSEGLATGAQYF
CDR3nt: TGTGCCAGCAGTGAGGGACTAGCGACCGGTGCGCAGTATTTT

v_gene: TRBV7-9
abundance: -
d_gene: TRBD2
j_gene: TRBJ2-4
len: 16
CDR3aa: CASSPRDYLAKNIQYF
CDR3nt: TGTGCCAGCAGCCCCCGGGACTATCTAGCCAAAAACATTCAGTACTTC

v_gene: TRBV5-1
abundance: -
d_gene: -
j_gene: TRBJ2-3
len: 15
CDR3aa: CASSLDGVGTDTQYF
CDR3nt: TGCGCCAGCAGCTTGGACGGGGTTGGCACAGATACGCAGTATTTT

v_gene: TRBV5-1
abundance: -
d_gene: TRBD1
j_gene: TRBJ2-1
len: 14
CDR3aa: CASTEGAPRAEQFF
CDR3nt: TGCGCCAGCACTGAGGGGGCCCCCCGGGCTGAGCAGTTCTTC

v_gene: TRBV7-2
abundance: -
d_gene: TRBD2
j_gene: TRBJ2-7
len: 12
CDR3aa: CATGGVGNEQYF
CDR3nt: TGTGCCACCGGGGGGGTCGGGAACGAGCAGTACTTC

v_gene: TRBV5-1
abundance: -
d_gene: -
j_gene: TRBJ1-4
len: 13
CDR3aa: CASSSGDGEKLFF
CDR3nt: TGCGCCAGCAGCTCTGGGGACGGTGAAAAACTGTTTTTT

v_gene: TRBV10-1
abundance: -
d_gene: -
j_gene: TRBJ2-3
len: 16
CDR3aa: CASSESRGVRTDTQYF
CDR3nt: TGCGCCAGCAGTGAGTCGAGGGGGGTACGCACAGATACGCAGTATTTT

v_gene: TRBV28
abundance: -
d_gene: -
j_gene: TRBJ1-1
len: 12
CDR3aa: CASSSGASEAFF
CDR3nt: TGTGCCAGCAGTTCAGGGGCCTCAGAAGCTTTCTTT